Following are 27 T cell receptor beta chains from one sample sequenced in a study of T cell repertoires in cytomegalovirus infection. TCRdb reprocessed the reads with MiXCR, giving one entry per CDR3 protein. This table holds some 900,000 distinct CDR3 sequences, 32% found once. No antigen has been identified for these receptors. Sequencing used cultured CD8+ T cells from PBMCs, obtained from culture after CMV antigen stimulation. Every receptor here comes from a human donor in good health (CMV status not recorded). Some clones in this sample may be carry-over from other donors' samples.

CDR3 loop: CASSKAGGYEQYV. The DNA of the CDR3 is TGTGCCAGCAGCAAAGCAGGGGGTTACGAGCAGTACGTC. V and J are TRBV5-6 and TRBJ2-7; 7 nucleotides align to TRBD1. The CDR3 has 13 residues. The V gene end was trimmed by 4 bases and the J gene end by 4 bases; junction bases not matched to a gene: 5. Germline values: CDR1 SGHDT, CDR2 YYEEEE.

This clonotype was detected only a few times. The J gene is TRBJ1-2, the V gene TRBV5-4; 7 bases map to TRBD1. CDR3 length: 17 residues. V gave up 4 bases and J gave up 0 bases; unmatched junction bases: 12. The germline V gene encodes CDR1 SGHNT and CDR2 YYREEE (reference sequence). In DNA form, the CDR3 reads TGTGCCAGCAGCCCCCGGACAGGTCTCCTTACTAACTATGGCTACACCTTC. Translation: CASSPRTGLLTNYGYTF. Full variable domain (missing parts from reference TRBV5-4 and TRBJ1-2): ETGVTQSPTHLIKTRGQQVTLRCSSQSGHNTVSWYQQALGQGPQFIFQYYREEENGRGNFPPRFSGLQFPNYSSELNVNALELDDSALYLCASSPRTGLLTNYGYTFGSGTRLTVV.

This clonotype has just a few counts. V is TRBV28 and J is TRBJ1-6, with D uncertain. This CDR3 has 14 residues. Per the germline V gene, CDR1 is MDHEN and CDR2 is SYDVKM. V was cut by 2 bases and J by 9 bases, with 11 bases left in between. The CDR3 sequence is CASSLAPGSSPLHF. Here the CDR3 DNA reads TGTGCCAGCAGTTTAGCCCCGGGGAGTTCACCCCTCCACTTT.

The V call is TRBV6-6, the J call TRBJ2-2; tentative D call: TRBD2 (5 bases). The CDR3 spans 15 residues. V dropped 2 bases and J dropped 3 bases, with 10 bases sitting between them. Germline assignment: CDR1 MNHNY and CDR2 SVGAGI (reference sequence). This chain's CDR3 is CASSYMSGYTGELFF. CDR3 nucleotides: TGTGCCAGCAGTTACATGTCGGGGTACACCGGGGAGCTGTTTTTT.

The chain combines TRBV7-9 with TRBJ1-1; D not certain. Trimming cost V 0 bases and J 7 bases, with 9 bases left between them. The CDR3 runs to 13 residues. Germline loops: CDR1 SEHNR, CDR2 FQNEAQ (reference sequence). As DNA, the CDR3 is TGTGCCAGCAGCTTAGCGCAGCGGGGTGAAGCTTTCTTT. As protein: CASSLAQRGEAFF. Complete variable domain (other parts from reference TRBV7-9 and TRBJ1-1): DTGVSQNPRHKITKRGQNVTFRCDPISEHNRLYWYRQTLGQGPEFLTYFQNEAQLEKSRLLSDRFSAERPKGSFSTLEIQRTEQGDSAMYLCASSLAQRGEAFFGQGTRLTVV.

This chain uses TRBV7-2 with TRBJ2-1, with D perhaps matching TRBD1 (6 bases). The CDR3 has 11 residues. Germline CDR1 and CDR2: SGHTA and FQGNSA. The germline V and J ends were trimmed by 5 bases and 7 bases, with 6 bases remaining between them. The CDR3 loop is CTSSRGNEQFF. CDR3 DNA: TGTACCAGCAGCAGGGGGAATGAGCAGTTCTTC.

This clonotype was counted a few times. This chain uses TRBV7-3 with TRBJ2-5; unclear D gene. V was pared by 3 bases and J by 1 base, with 6 bases between. The CDR3 is 13 residues long. Germline assignment: CDR1 SGHTA and CDR2 FQGTGA. The CDR3 spells CASSFELQETQYF. In DNA, the CDR3 is TGTGCCAGCAGCTTCGAGCTCCAAGAGACCCAGTACTTC.

The J gene is TRBJ2-7, the V gene TRBV7-8; 7 bases match TRBD1. This CDR3 contains 13 residues. V gave up 4 bases and J gave up 3 bases; unmatched junction bases: 3. CDR1 SGHVS and CDR2 FQNEAQ come from the germline V gene. In DNA, the CDR3 is TGTGCCAGCAGCTCGACAGGGTTCTACGAGCAGTACTTC. This codes for CASSSTGFYEQYF. The whole variable domain, remainder taken from reference TRBV7-8 and TRBJ2-7, is GAGVSQSPRYKVAKRGQDVALRCDPISGHVSLFWYQQALGQGPEFLTYFQNEAQLDKSGLPSDRFFAERPEGSVSTLKIQRTQQEDSAVYLCASSSTGFYEQYFGPGTRLTVT.

This rearrangement joins TRBV2 to TRBJ1-5; D gene uncertain. In germline, CDR1 is SNHLY, CDR2 FYNNEI. V was clipped by 4 bases and J by 5 bases, with 12 bases between them. The CDR3 loop spans 14 amino acids. CDR3 DNA: TGTGCCAGCAGTGTTGGCAGCTATTATCAGCCCCAGCATTTT. Translated, it gives CASSVGSYYQPQHF.

This clonotype was picked up a small number of times. The genes are TRBV4-1 and TRBJ1-2, with D maybe TRBD1 (5 bases). CDR1 is MGHRA and CDR2 is YSYEKL in the germline V gene. Trimming shortened V by 0 bases and J by 4 bases, and 15 bases separated the two germline ends. The CDR3 is 16 amino acids. Written as DNA, the CDR3 is TGCGCCAGCAGCCAAGAAAGGGGCAGCAACATCTATGGCTACACCTTC. It codes for CASSQERGSNIYGYTF.

This clonotype was counted many times. The CDR3 sequence: CASSLAPAGVVNEQFF. CDR3 in DNA: TGTGCCAGCAGCTTAGCGCCAGCGGGGGTAGTAAATGAGCAGTTCTTC. The chain employs TRBV7-9 and TRBJ2-1; 8 positions agree with TRBD2. V was pared by 0 bases and J by 7 bases, with 8 bases of the junction left unmatched. Germline CDR1 is SEHNR and CDR2 is FQNEAQ (reference sequence). This CDR3 contains 16 residues. The full variable domain, in which reference TRBV7-9 and TRBJ2-1 provide the parts outside the CDR3, is DTGVSQNPRHKITKRGQNVTFRCDPISEHNRLYWYRQTLGQGPEFLTYFQNEAQLEKSRLLSDRFSAERPKGSFSTLEIQRTEQGDSAMYLCASSLAPAGVVNEQFFGPGTRLTVL.

The CDR3 is CATLRRALDTEAFF. CDR3 nucleotides: TGTGCCACCCTAAGACGAGCGCTGGACACTGAAGCTTTCTTT. This rearrangement joins TRBV6-2 or TRBV6-3 to TRBJ1-1; D remains unclear. Germline CDR1 MNHEY, CDR2 SVGEGT. The CDR3 loop spans 14 amino acids. Trimming stripped 10 bases from V and 3 bases from J, with 18 bases between.

V is TRBV14 and J is TRBJ2-2; TRBD2 matches 8 bases. This CDR3 spans 17 amino acids. The junction had 7 bases not matched to a gene; V was cut back by 0 bases and J by 4 bases. The germline V gene encodes CDR1 SGHDN and CDR2 FVKESK. The CDR3 bases are TGTGCCAGCAGCCAAGATAGAGCGGGGGTGTTCACCGGGGAGCTGTTTTTT. Amino acids: CASSQDRAGVFTGELFF.

A few counts support this clonotype. This chain connects TRBV10-3 to TRBJ2-7; D possibly uses TRBD1 or TRBD2 (7 bases each). CDR3 size: 15 residues. The V and J ends lost 8 bases and 6 bases respectively, with 23 bases between them. From germline, CDR1 is ENHRY and CDR2 SYGVKD. This CDR3 is CAIAGAEQGNIEQYF. The CDR3 region has the DNA TGTGCCATCGCGGGGGCCGAACAGGGGAATATCGAGCAGTACTTC.

This chain joins TRBV6-5 and TRBJ1-1; the D is unclear. The CDR3 length is 14 residues. The V end was cut by 7 bases, the J end by 0 bases, with 12 bases between. Germline-derived CDR1 and CDR2 are MNHEY and SVGAGI. CDR3 nucleotides: TGTGCCAGCATCCGATCGGGATTGAACACTGAAGCTTTCTTT. Protein product: CASIRSGLNTEAFF.

The V call is TRBV7-2, the J call TRBJ2-4; 9 bases are shared with TRBD1. This CDR3 has 14 residues. Trimming cost V 9 bases and J 1 base; bases outside gene matches: 4. Germline assignment: CDR1 SGHTA and CDR2 FQGNSA. CDR3 amino acids: CARRQGDAKNIQYF. The CDR3 coding sequence is TGTGCCAGAAGACAGGGGGACGCCAAAAACATTCAGTACTTC.

This clonotype showed up many times. The rearrangement uses TRBV6-6 and TRBJ1-5; 9 nucleotides align to TRBD1. Losses at the gene ends were 6 bases for V and 1 base for J; bases not matched to a gene: 4. Germline CDR1 and CDR2: MNHNY and SVGAGI (reference sequence). The CDR3 consists of 15 residues. Here the CDR3 reads CASSRDRGSNQPQHF. The CDR3 coding sequence is TGTGCCAGCAGCCGCGACAGGGGGAGCAATCAGCCCCAGCATTTT.

This clonotype was counted a single time. Sequence at one end of the junction differs from germline and may be a read error. The V call is TRBV4-1, the J call TRBJ2-1; TRBD2 aligns across 8 bases. Germline values: CDR1 MGHRA, CDR2 YSYEKL. This CDR3 has 15 residues. CDR3 DNA sequence: TGCGCCAACAGCCAAGAACTAGCGGATTACAATGAGCAGTTCTTC. Its protein product is CANSQELADYNEQFF.

This sequence joins TRBV28 and TRBJ2-3; D perhaps matches TRBD1 (6 bases). This CDR3 contains 15 residues. Germline CDR1 MDHEN, CDR2 SYDVKM. V dropped 6 bases and J dropped 4 bases, with 17 bases sitting between them. CDR3 DNA sequence: TGTGCCAGCAGGCGACGACAGGCCCCATCAGATACGCAGTATTTT. Protein: CASRRRQAPSDTQYF. Combining the CDR3 with reference TRBV28 and TRBJ2-3 gives the whole variable domain DVKVTQSSRYLVKRTGEKVFLECVQDMDHENMFWYRQDPGLGLRLIYFSYDVKMKEKGDIPEGYSVSREKKERFSLILESASTNQTSMYLCASRRRQAPSDTQYFGPGTRLTVL.

The V and J genes are TRBV5-6 and TRBJ2-1, with D unresolved. Germline CDR1 is SGHDT and CDR2 is YYEEEE. Deletions cut 0 bases from V and 13 bases from J, with 8 bases between. This CDR3 spans 11 amino acids. DNA of the CDR3: TGTGCCAGCAGCTTGGCGGTGCGTCAGTTCTTC. It encodes CASSLAVRQFF.

This rearrangement joins TRBV2 to TRBJ2-1; tentative D call: TRBD1 (6 bases). Germline CDR1 reads SNHLY; CDR2 reads FYNNEI. The V end lost 4 bases, the J end lost 10 bases, and 17 bases lay between the germline ends. The CDR3 contains 14 residues. The CDR3: CASSGGLLRGEQFF. The CDR3 bases are TGTGCCAGCAGTGGGGGCCTTTTGAGGGGGGAGCAGTTCTTC.

J is TRBJ2-5 and V is TRBV12-5, with D unclear. The V end was cut by 2 bases, the J end by 5 bases, with 9 bases between. The CDR3 runs 13 residues. CDR1 is LGHNT, CDR2 FRNRAP, per germline. The CDR3 sequence is CASGLNGYETQYF. For the CDR3, the DNA is TGTGCTAGTGGTTTGAACGGGTACGAGACCCAGTACTTC.

V usage is TRBV12-3 or TRBV12-4 and J usage is TRBJ2-7; D unclear. CDR3 size: 13 residues. V was trimmed by 7 bases and J by 11 bases, leaving 21 bases between them. CDR3: CASIPSFISTKYF. In DNA form, the CDR3 reads TGTGCCAGCATTCCCTCCTTTATTTCTACGAAGTACTTC.

This rearrangement joins TRBV20-1 to TRBJ2-3, with 9 bases matching TRBD2. With 6 bases clipped from V and 2 bases from J, the junction kept 9 bases outside the gene matches. The germline gives CDR1 DFQATT, CDR2 SNEGSKA (reference sequence). The CDR3 has 15 residues. CDR3 loop: CSAPGLAGPTDTQYF. The CDR3, as DNA: TGCAGTGCCCCCGGGCTAGCGGGGCCCACAGATACGCAGTATTTT.

This rearrangement joins TRBV7-6 to TRBJ1-1; 9 bases fit TRBD1. The CDR3 loop spans 15 amino acids. Germline trimming cut 3 bases from V and 4 bases from J; bases unmatched to any gene: 6. The germline V gene has CDR1 SGHVS and CDR2 FNYEAQ. The CDR3: CASSFDRGSSTEAFF. CDR3 coding DNA: TGTGCCAGCAGCTTTGACAGGGGGTCGAGCACTGAAGCTTTCTTT.

J is TRBJ2-5 and V is TRBV29-1; D possibly corresponds to TRBD2 (6 bases). Germline lookup yields CDR1 SQVTM and CDR2 ANQGSEA. This CDR3 is 12 amino acids long. V was shortened by 7 bases and J by 1 base, with 10 bases between the two germline ends. The CDR3 DNA reads as TGCAGCGCCCAGACTAGCCAAGAGACCCAGTACTTC. It specifies CSAQTSQETQYF.

This clonotype was counted only a few times. This sequence joins TRBV7-3 and TRBJ1-5, with 9 nucleotides matching TRBD1. Trimming removed 5 bases from V and 2 bases from J; junction bases left unmatched: 4. Germline loops: CDR1 SGHTA, CDR2 FQGTGA. CDR3 size: 15 residues. CDR3 region: CASSTGGYGNQPQHF. CDR3 DNA: TGTGCCAGCAGCACAGGGGGCTATGGCAATCAGCCCCAGCATTTT.